Shown below are 8 T cell receptor beta chains from a single sample sequenced in a study of T cells after yellow fever vaccination. TCRdb fed the 5' RACE reads into MiXCR, producing one record per CDR3 protein. The sample lists roughly 99,000 distinct CDR3 sequences, roughly 5.2% occurring once. The sequences come from CD8+ T cells sorted from PBMCs, collected 10 days after the yellow fever booster vaccination. All receptors derive from a man aged 18 to 29 who received the YFV17D yellow fever vaccine.

This chain joins TRBV29-1 and TRBJ1-2; D not certain. V gave up 5 bases and J gave up 2 bases, with 9 bases separating them. The CDR3 is 12 amino acids. In germline, CDR1 is SQVTM, CDR2 ANQGSEA. The chain's CDR3 is CSVFPINYGYTF. The CDR3 region has the DNA TGCAGCGTTTTCCCGATAAACTATGGCTACACCTTC.

The sample holds a few counts of this clonotype. The CDR3 loop reads CASSQESYNSPLHF. The CDR3 bases are TGTGCCAGCAGCCAGGAGTCCTATAATTCACCCCTCCACTTT. The genes are TRBV5-5 and TRBJ1-6; D is uncertain. V gave up 4 bases and J gave up 1 base, with 6 bases separating them. Germline lookup yields CDR1 SGHKS and CDR2 YYEKEE (reference sequence). CDR3 length equals 14 residues.

The V call is TRBV7-9, the J call TRBJ1-1, with 12 bases aligning to TRBD1. The CDR3 loop spans 15 amino acids. Germline V gives CDR1 SEHNR, CDR2 FQNEAQ (reference sequence). The V segment lost 4 bases and the J segment 10 bases; nucleotides outside the gene matches: 10. Here the CDR3 DNA reads TGTGCCAGCAGCTCATCCGGGACAGGGGGCCTGGGAGCTTTCTTT. This codes for CASSSSGTGGLGAFF.

The table lists this clonotype with a few counts. J is TRBJ2-1 and V is TRBV29-1, with 9 bases lining up with TRBD2. This CDR3 region has 12 residues. Germline values: CDR1 SQVTM, CDR2 ANQGSEA. V trimming: 6 bases; J trimming: 8 bases; junction bases outside the gene matches: 5. The chain's CDR3 is CSVGGGGDEQFF. DNA for the CDR3: TGCAGCGTGGGCGGGGGGGGCGATGAGCAGTTCTTC.

This clonotype has a handful of counts. The chain combines TRBV7-2 with TRBJ2-1; 9 positions match TRBD1. The J segment lost 9 bases and the V segment lost 0 bases, leaving 12 bases of the junction unmatched. The CDR3 length is 17 residues. Germline values: CDR1 SGHTA, CDR2 FQGNSA. The CDR3 here is CASSLAFGQGNPGEQFF. CDR3 nucleotide sequence: TGTGCCAGCAGCTTAGCGTTCGGACAGGGGAACCCTGGTGAGCAGTTCTTC.

Written as DNA, the CDR3 is TGTGCCAGCAGCTTAGACCAGACCGGGACCTTTTGGGGCACCTTC. Translated, it gives CASSLDQTGTFWGTF. This chain links TRBV7-9 with TRBJ1-2, with a possible D match to TRBD1 (5 bases). V was cut by 1 base and J by 13 bases, with 22 bases left in between. This CDR3 region has 15 residues. Looked up from germline, CDR1 is SEHNR and CDR2 is FQNEAQ (reference sequence).

There are a few counts of this clonotype. The CDR3 nucleotides are TGTGCCAGCAGTTACTCGATCGGCCTAGCCACAGATACGCAGTATTTT. Encoded protein: CASSYSIGLATDTQYF. The chain is built from TRBV6-5 and TRBJ2-3; D possibly corresponds to TRBD2 (5 bases). Germline-derived CDR1 and CDR2 are MNHEY and SVGAGI. The length of the CDR3 is 16 residues. Between the trimmed V and J ends, which lost 0 bases and 2 bases, there was a span of 12 bases.

This clonotype appeared a few times. The chain joins TRBV4-1 to TRBJ1-2; 9 nucleotides align to TRBD1. In germline, CDR1 is MGHRA, CDR2 YSYEKL. This CDR3 comprises 15 residues. The ends lost 5 bases at V and 7 bases at J; junction bases unmatched: 11. The CDR3 DNA reads TGCGCCAGCAGCACTCCCGGGACAGGGATTGGTGGCTACACCTTC. This codes for CASSTPGTGIGGYTF.